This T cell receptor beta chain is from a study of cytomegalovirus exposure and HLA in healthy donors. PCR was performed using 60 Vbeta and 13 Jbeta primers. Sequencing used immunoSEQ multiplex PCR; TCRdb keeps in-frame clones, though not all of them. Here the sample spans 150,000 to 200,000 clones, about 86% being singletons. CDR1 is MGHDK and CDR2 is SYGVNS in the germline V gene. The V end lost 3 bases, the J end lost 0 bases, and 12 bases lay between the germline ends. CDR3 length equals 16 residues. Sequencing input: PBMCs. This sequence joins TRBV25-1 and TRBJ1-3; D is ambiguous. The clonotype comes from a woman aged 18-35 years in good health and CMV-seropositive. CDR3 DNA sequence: TGTGCCAGCAGTGACCCGACATCAAACTCTGGAAACACCATATATTTT. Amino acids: CASSDPTSNSGNTIYF. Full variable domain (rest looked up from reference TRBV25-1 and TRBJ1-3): EADIYQTPRYLVIGTGKKITLECSQTMGHDKMYWYQQDPGMELHLIHYSYGVNSTEKGDLSSESTVSRIRTEHFPLTLESARPSHTSQYLCASSDPTSNSGNTIYFGEGSWLTVV.